Below, one T cell receptor (beta chain) is given with its context. Antigen specificity is unknown. The sample belongs to a study of PD-1 blockade in classical Hodgkin lymphoma. Study details: Patients received nivolumab 3 mg/kg intravenously every 2 weeks. Study-level results: The causes of the repertoire differences, possibly disease activity or prior therapy, remain undefined.

Libraries were prepared by immunoSEQ multiplex PCR; TCRdb keeps only in-frame clonotypes and omits some of them. The repertoire includes some 21,000 clones, over 75% of them detected once, and roughly a sixth sits in the top ten. After autologous stem cell transplantation all patients relapsed, and prior brentuximab vedotin exposure differed between cohorts. Best outcomes ranged across complete response, partial response and progressive disease. The germline V gene has CDR1 SGHVS and CDR2 FQNEAQ. This CDR3 comprises 16 residues. V shed 7 bases and J 3 bases; nucleotides not matched to a gene: 12. The receptor was isolated from a human donor with classical Hodgkin lymphoma. The sequencing used peripheral blood mononuclear cells (PBMCs), collected before the second cycle of nivolumab. The chain joins TRBV7-8 to TRBJ2-3, with TRBD2 matching 8 bases. The CDR3 sequence: CASTLGHSGITDTQYF. In nucleotides, the CDR3 is TGTGCCAGCACCCTGGGCCATAGCGGGATAACAGATACGCAGTATTTT.